This TCR beta chain was identified during a study of CD8 T cells in ankylosing spondylitis. The CDR3 length is 13 residues. Germline assignment: CDR1 DFQATT and CDR2 SNEGSKA (reference sequence). V trimming: 6 bases; J trimming: 5 bases; junction bases outside the gene matches: 8. For TCR beta, libraries came from quantitative 5'-RACE with molecular barcodes. TCRdb reanalysed the 5' RACE reads using MiXCR and keeps one entry per CDR3 protein. The table shows under 250,000 distinct CDR3 sequences, with about 10% occurring only once. Notes on the study in general: Characteristic of ankylosing spondylitis blood, it appeared, was a TCR beta motif comprising about eight highly homologous variants. Before this, some motif variants had been reported in reactive arthritis synovial fluid and blood. Reported data indicate significant enrichment of disease-linked clones within matched ankylosing spondylitis synovial fluid.

The table lists this clonotype with many counts. The target antigen is unknown. This sequence was found in a male donor with ankylosing spondylitis or in good health (not recorded which). The source material was blood, either unsorted or a sorted T cell fraction (not recorded which). This chain joins TRBV20-1 and TRBJ2-5; 8 nucleotides align to TRBD1. CDR3 DNA sequence: TGCAGTGCCCGATCAGGGGGCGTTGAGACCCAGTACTTC. Translation gives CSARSGGVETQYF.